This is a list of T cell receptor beta chains from one sample in a study of T cell repertoires in cytomegalovirus infection. One entry per CDR3 protein results from TCRdb running MiXCR on the reads. Of about 320,000 distinct CDR3 sequences in the sample, more than 8% were seen once. Sequences were obtained from PBMCs. All receptors come from a human donor in good health (CMV status not recorded). Some clones in this sample may be carry-over from other donors' samples. Each CDR3 is given with its conserved first and last residue. D genes are given only for firm matches. Clone size is given for some rows only: seen once, a few or many times, or a class if the clone is expanded.

-	TRBJ2-7	many	17	TRBV7-2	TGTGCCAGCAGCTTAGGCTGGGGAGGGACAGGATCCTACGAGCAGTACTTC	CASSLGWGGTGSYEQYF
-	TRBJ2-7	many	13	TRBV12-3/TRBV12-4	TGTGCCAGCAGTTTAACTTACTCCTACGAGCAGTACTTC	CASSLTYSYEQYF
-	TRBJ2-1	-	13	TRBV20-1	TGCAGTCCCGGACCAGACCACTACAATGAGCAGTTCTTC	CSPGPDHYNEQFF
-	TRBJ1-1	few	16	TRBV6-2/TRBV6-3	TGTGCCAGCGGAAGAATGGGACGGAATTTGAACACTGAAGCTTTCTTT	CASGRMGRNLNTEAFF
TRBD2	TRBJ2-1	few	15	TRBV6-5	TGTGCCAGCAGGGGGTTAGCGGGAGCCTACAATGAGCAGTTCTTC	CASRGLAGAYNEQFF
-	TRBJ1-6	-	14	TRBV28	TGTGCCAGCAGTCCCCCCCGGGTTGGCTCACCCCTCCACTTT	CASSPPRVGSPLHF
TRBD1	TRBJ2-2	-	16	TRBV24-1	TGTGCCACCAGTGAAAAGGGCAGGGGGACCACCGGGGAGCTGTTTTTT	CATSEKGRGTTGELFF
-	TRBJ1-3	many	12	TRBV7-2	TGTGCCAGCAGCCGGGGGGGAAACACCATATATTTT	CASSRGGNTIYF
-	TRBJ2-3	-	16	TRBV6-5	TGTGCCAGCAGGCGCTTAGTTCCCCGTAACACAGATACGCAGTATTTT	CASRRLVPRNTDTQYF
-	TRBJ2-5	few	14	TRBV15	TGTGCCACCAGCAGAGAAAGTCGCGGAGAGACCCAGTACTTC	CATSRESRGETQYF
TRBD2	TRBJ2-1	many	16	TRBV7-9	TGTGCCAGCAGCTTACAAGCGGGAGGACTTGGGCTTGAGCAGTTCTTC	CASSLQAGGLGLEQFF
-	TRBJ1-2	many	14	TRBV7-9	TGTGCCAGCACCCAGGGGCCCACCGACTATGGCTACACCTTC	CASTQGPTDYGYTF
TRBD2	TRBJ2-3	many	16	TRBV7-2	TGTGCCAGCAGCCACCGGGAGGGGGGGCTCCCAGATACGCAGTATTTT	CASSHREGGLPDTQYF
-	TRBJ1-3	few	15	TRBV5-6	TGTGCCAGCAGCCCCGGGACACGCTCTGGAAACACCATATATTTT	CASSPGTRSGNTIYF
TRBD2	TRBJ2-7	-	14	TRBV7-6	TGTGCCAGCATTAATCCGGGACTACTCTACGAGCAGTACTTC	CASINPGLLYEQYF
TRBD2	TRBJ2-7	many	15	TRBV6-2/TRBV6-3	TGTGCCAGCAGTTACTCGGGGACTACCAATGCCGAGCAGTACTTC	CASSYSGTTNAEQYF
-	TRBJ2-7	many	13	TRBV7-6	TGTGCCAGCAGCCTATACCTAAACTACGAGCAGTACTTC	CASSLYLNYEQYF
-	TRBJ2-1	-	15	TRBV27	TGTGCCAGCAGTCCAAGGGACTCTTCTCGGAATGAGCAGTTCTTC	CASSPRDSSRNEQFF
TRBD1	TRBJ2-7	many	15	TRBV28	TGTGCCAGCAGTCCGAGGGACAGGGGAAACTACGAGCAGTACTTC	CASSPRDRGNYEQYF
-	TRBJ2-2	few	15	TRBV7-9	TGTGCCAGCAGTCTGAGCTTCGCGAACACCGGGGAGCTGTTTTTT	CASSLSFANTGELFF
-	TRBJ2-4	-	16	TRBV7-9	TGTGCCAGCAGCTTACCACAGGGTGGTAACAAAAACATTCAGTACTTC	CASSLPQGGNKNIQYF
TRBD1	TRBJ1-5	few	15	TRBV12-3/TRBV12-4	TGTGCCAGCAGAAACGGACAGGACGACAATCAGCCCCAGCATTTT	CASRNGQDDNQPQHF
-	TRBJ2-2	-	17	TRBV15	TGTGCCACCAGCAGGCCGGCCCCTAGACAGAACACCGGGGAGCTGTTTTTT	CATSRPAPRQNTGELFF
-	TRBJ1-6	-	16	TRBV9	TGTGCCAGCAGCGGTGACGGAAGCTCCTATAATTCACCCCTCCACTTT	CASSGDGSSYNSPLHF
-	TRBJ1-1	few	14	TRBV6-2/TRBV6-3	TGTGCCAGCAGAAAAACGGGGAGTTGGACTGAAGCTTTCTTT	CASRKTGSWTEAFF
-	TRBJ2-7	-	14	TRBV27	TGTGCCAGCAGTCAGGGGTCACTGACCTACGAGCAGTACTTC	CASSQGSLTYEQYF
-	TRBJ1-1	few	14	TRBV7-2	TGTGCCAGCCTCGTGCCGACCCCGAACACTGAAGCTTTCTTT	CASLVPTPNTEAFF
-	TRBJ1-2	-	14	TRBV29-1	TGCAGCGTCCCCGGGCAGGGGCCTAACTATGGCTACACCTTC	CSVPGQGPNYGYTF
TRBD1	TRBJ1-2	-	14	TRBV28	TGTGCCAGCAGTTTTCCGGGACAGGGTTATGGCTACACCTTC	CASSFPGQGYGYTF
-	TRBJ2-3	-	16	TRBV28	TGTGCCAGCAGTCCCTGGAGTGGGGGGCGCACAGATACGCAGTATTTT	CASSPWSGGRTDTQYF
TRBD1	TRBJ2-3	few	15	TRBV12-3/TRBV12-4	TGTGCCAGCAGTTCCGGACAGGGAATGACAGATACGCAGTATTTT	CASSSGQGMTDTQYF
-	TRBJ2-4	many	18	TRBV7-2	TGTGCCAGCAGCCCTTTAAGGGGAGGAGTCCTAGCCAAAAACATTCAGTACTTC	CASSPLRGGVLAKNIQYF
TRBD2	TRBJ2-1	many	20	TRBV7-2	TGTGCCAGCAGCTTAGAGGGGGGACTAGCGGGAAGTGGGTGGTACAATGAGCAGTTCTTC	CASSLEGGLAGSGWYNEQFF
TRBD2	TRBJ2-3	many	20	TRBV7-9	TGTGCCAGCAGCTTAGGCCTAGCGGGAGGGCGTTTCTTCCTCACAGATACGCAGTATTTT	CASSLGLAGGRFFLTDTQYF
TRBD2	TRBJ2-4	-	16	TRBV12-3/TRBV12-4	TGTGCCAGCAGCCGATCTAGCGGGGGGGCCAAAAACATTCAGTACTTC	CASSRSSGGAKNIQYF
TRBD2	TRBJ2-5	few	16	TRBV12-3/TRBV12-4	TGTGCCAGCAGTTTACTTGGACTAGGAGGAAAAGAGACCCAGTACTTC	CASSLLGLGGKETQYF
TRBD2	TRBJ2-7	few	14	TRBV6-2/TRBV6-3	TGTGCCAGCAGTTACGACGGGACTAGCGCCGAGCAGTACTTC	CASSYDGTSAEQYF